The clone carrying this T cell receptor beta chain was counted at least ten times. The sample is drawn from a study of shared clonotypes between healthy human individuals. In germline, CDR1 is SGHRS, CDR2 YFSETQ. The trim removed 0 bases at V and 4 bases at J, leaving 2 bases unmatched. This CDR3 is 15 amino acids long. Roughly 90 million PBMCs served as the genomic DNA source for unsorted samples. Roughly 27,000 T cell genomes, or about 270 ng DNA, went into replicate PCRs of unsorted PBMC. Unsorted PBMC DNA was run through sequencing on ten immunoSEQ deep assay plates. Original analysis: As immunoSEQ supplied junction-only sequences (without quality scores), filtering differed. Data came from immunoSEQ multiplex PCR; TCRdb stores just in-frame clones and leaves some out. V and J calls and clone size come straight from that table; D and trimming were deduced from the DNA. The profile shows hundreds of thousands of clones, approximately 80% of them singletons.

The material sequenced was PBMCs. The receptor's source is a woman in her thirties or forties in good health. Some clones in this sample may be carry-over from other donors' samples. V and J are TRBV5-1 and TRBJ1-2; 11 positions match TRBD1. This chain's CDR3 is CASSLAGTGGYGYTF. CDR3 in DNA: TGCGCCAGCAGCTTGGCCGGGACAGGGGGCTATGGCTACACCTTC.